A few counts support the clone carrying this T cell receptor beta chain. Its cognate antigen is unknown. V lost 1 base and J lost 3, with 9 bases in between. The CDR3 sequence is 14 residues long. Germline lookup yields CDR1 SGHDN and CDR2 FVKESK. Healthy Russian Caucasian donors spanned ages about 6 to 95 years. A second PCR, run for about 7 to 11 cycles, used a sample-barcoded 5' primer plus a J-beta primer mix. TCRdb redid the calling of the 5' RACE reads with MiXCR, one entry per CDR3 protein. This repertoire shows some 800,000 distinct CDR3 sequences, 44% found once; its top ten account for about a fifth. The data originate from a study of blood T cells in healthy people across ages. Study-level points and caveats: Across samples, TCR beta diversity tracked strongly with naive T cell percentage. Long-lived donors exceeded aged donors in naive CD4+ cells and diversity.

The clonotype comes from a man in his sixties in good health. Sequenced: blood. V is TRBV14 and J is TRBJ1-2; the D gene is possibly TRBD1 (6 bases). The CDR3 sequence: CASSQGGGDYGYTF. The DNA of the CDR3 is TGTGCCAGCAGCCAAGGAGGGGGGGACTATGGCTACACCTTC.